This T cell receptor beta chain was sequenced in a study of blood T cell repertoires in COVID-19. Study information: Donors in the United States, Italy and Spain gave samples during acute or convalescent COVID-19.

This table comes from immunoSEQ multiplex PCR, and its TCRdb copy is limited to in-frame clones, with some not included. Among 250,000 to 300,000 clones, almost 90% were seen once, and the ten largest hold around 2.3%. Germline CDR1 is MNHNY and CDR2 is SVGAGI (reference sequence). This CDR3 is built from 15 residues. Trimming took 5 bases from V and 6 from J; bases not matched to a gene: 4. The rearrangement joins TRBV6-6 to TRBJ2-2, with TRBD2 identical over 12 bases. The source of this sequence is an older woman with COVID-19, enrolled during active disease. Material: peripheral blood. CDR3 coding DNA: TGTGCCAGCAGTCCGGGACTAGCGGGCCCCGGGGAGCTGTTTTTT. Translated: CASSPGLAGPGELFF.